What follows are 18 T cell receptor beta chains derived from one specimen sequenced in a study of vaccination and CD4 T cells after COVID-19. These TCRs are of unknown antigen specificity. The Oncomine TCR Beta short-read assay was applied to DNA of cultured CD4+ T cells. TCRdb called the PCR reads again in MiXCR, with one record for every CDR3 protein. The sample records 17,000 or so distinct CDR3 sequences, under 55% being singletons. The treatment here: roughly ten-day PBMC culture with coronavirus spike peptide pools or control peptides (ViraFEST assay). Sequenced material: CD4+ T cells from blood, cultured in vitro, taken before SARS-CoV-2 vaccination. Receptor source: a human donor who received a COVID-19 vaccine.

This clonotype was picked up one time. The chain joins TRBV5-1 to TRBJ1-1, with unresolved D. CDR3 length equals 14 residues. The V and J ends lost 4 bases and 2 bases respectively, with 12 bases between them. The germline V gene has CDR1 SGHRS and CDR2 YFSETQ. CDR3 DNA sequence: TGCGCCAGCAGCGACGGGGTAGGAAACACTGAAGCTTTCTTT. It translates to CASSDGVGNTEAFF. Filled out from reference TRBV5-1 and TRBJ1-1, the complete variable domain reads KAGVTQTPRYLIKTRGQQVTLSCSPISGHRSVSWYQQTPGQGLQFLFEYFSETQRNKGNFPGRFSGRQFSNSRSEMNVSTLELGDSALYLCASSDGVGNTEAFFGQGTRLTVV.

The J gene is TRBJ2-7, the V gene TRBV15; TRBD1 aligns across 7 bases. The CDR3 is made up of 14 amino acids. V lost 5 bases and J lost 0; bases outside the gene matches: 4. CDR1 is LNHNV and CDR2 is YYDKDF in the germline V gene (reference sequence). CDR3: CATSPGQSSYEQYF. The CDR3 region has the DNA TGTGCCACCAGCCCGGGACAGTCCTCCTACGAGCAGTACTTC.

DNA of the CDR3: TGTGCCAGCAGCTTCCGTATTCCCTCCTACGAGCAGTACTTC. It translates to CASSFRIPSYEQYF. V usage is TRBV5-5 and J usage is TRBJ2-7; D is undetermined. The CDR3 has 14 amino acids. Germline CDR1 reads SGHKS; CDR2 reads YYEKEE (reference sequence). V was pared by 2 bases and J by 0 bases, with 9 bases between.

This clonotype was seen only a few times. The genes are TRBV5-6 and TRBJ2-5; 7 bases map to TRBD1. J gave up 4 bases and V 0 bases, and 3 bases lay outside the gene matches. The germline gives CDR1 SGHDT, CDR2 YYEEEE. The CDR3 sequence is 14 residues long. The CDR3 is CASSLGAGGETQYF. CDR3 sequence (DNA): TGTGCCAGCAGCTTGGGGGCAGGGGGAGAGACCCAGTACTTC.

The chain recombines TRBV15 with TRBJ2-5; 8 bases are a match to TRBD1. J gave up 1 base and V 3 bases, and 1 base lay outside the gene matches. Germline V lookup: CDR1 LNHNV, CDR2 YYDKDF (reference sequence). The CDR3 is 14 residues long. The CDR3 loop is CATSRGTGQETQYF. The CDR3 DNA reads as TGTGCCACCAGCAGGGGGACAGGCCAAGAGACCCAGTACTTC.

The V gene is TRBV5-1, the J gene TRBJ2-7; D may be TRBD2 (6 bases). V gave up 0 bases and J gave up 3 bases, with 7 bases separating them. The CDR3 is made up of 13 amino acids. The V gene's germline CDR1 is SGHRS and CDR2 YFSETQ. CDR3 sequence: CASSLGRDYEQYF. The CDR3 coding sequence is TGCGCCAGCAGCTTGGGGCGGGACTACGAGCAGTACTTC.

The CDR3 region has the DNA TGCAGCGTACGCAGGGTAACAGCTAACTATGGCTACACCTTC. Translating gives CSVRRVTANYGYTF. The chain employs TRBV29-1 and TRBJ1-2, with D perhaps matching TRBD1 (5 bases). The germline gives CDR1 SQVTM, CDR2 ANQGSEA. V gave up 6 bases and J gave up 0 bases, with 14 bases separating them. The CDR3 totals 14 residues.

The J gene is TRBJ2-3, the V gene TRBV10-2, with 10 bases fitting TRBD1. In germline, CDR1 is WSHSY, CDR2 SAAADI. The V and J ends lost 6 bases and 3 bases, in that order; junction bases with no gene match: 6. The CDR3 consists of 15 residues. CDR3 DNA: TGCGCCAGCAGGCCCGACAGGGGGCGGACAGATACGCAGTATTTT. It is translated as CASRPDRGRTDTQYF.

This clonotype was picked up a small number of times. The chain couples TRBV6-7 to TRBJ1-2, with unresolved D. TRBV6-7 is placed among ORFs of uncertain function. Trimming left V 4 bases short and J 0 bases short, with 12 bases between. CDR3 size: 15 residues. The CDR3 region is CASSFGRGSNYGYTF. The CDR3 DNA reads as TGTGCCAGCAGTTTCGGGCGGGGTTCTAACTATGGCTACACCTTC.

This clonotype was found a few times. This chain links TRBV6-1 with TRBJ1-6; 10 bases match TRBD1. With V trimmed by 6 bases and J by 9 bases, 8 bases remained unmatched. The germline V gene has CDR1 MNHNS and CDR2 SASEGT. This CDR3 is built from 15 residues. CDR3 residues: CASRRPGQGISPLHF. The CDR3 nucleotides are TGTGCCAGCAGACGGCCGGGACAGGGGATTTCACCCCTCCACTTT.

This clonotype was seen a handful of times. The chain has TRBV5-4 and TRBJ1-2; D unresolved. The V end lost 4 bases, the J end lost 0 bases, and 10 bases lay between the germline ends. CDR3 size: 14 residues. CDR1 SGHNT and CDR2 YYREEE come from the germline V gene (reference sequence). The CDR3 protein is CASSPPAANYGYTF. Here the CDR3 DNA reads TGTGCCAGCAGCCCCCCGGCAGCTAACTATGGCTACACCTTC.

This clonotype was detected only a few times. CDR3 bases: TGTGCCAGCAGCTTGAGGGCGGGGGGGCTAGAGACCCAGTACTTC. It codes for CASSLRAGGLETQYF. The chain uses TRBV7-2 and TRBJ2-5, with 9 bases aligning to TRBD2. Germline V lookup: CDR1 SGHTA, CDR2 FQGNSA. Trimming took 3 bases from V and 4 from J; bases not matched to a gene: 6. The CDR3 totals 15 residues.

The chain carries TRBV6-5 and TRBJ1-1, with no clear D. Per germline, CDR1 MNHEY and CDR2 SVGAGI. The V and J ends lost 4 bases and 7 bases respectively, with 13 bases between them. This CDR3 spans 13 amino acids. This chain's CDR3 is CASSLEVEGEAFF. The CDR3 DNA sequence: TGTGCCAGCAGTTTAGAGGTTGAGGGTGAAGCTTTCTTT.

This clonotype was recorded a few times. The gene calls are TRBV10-3 and TRBJ2-5, with a tentative D call TRBD2 (5 bases). This CDR3 has 14 amino acids. V was pared by 3 bases and J by 5 bases, with 13 bases between. Germline values: CDR1 ENHRY, CDR2 SYGVKD. The CDR3, as DNA: TGTGCCATCAGTGAAGGACTCAGCCAGGAGACCCAGTACTTC. Its translation: CAISEGLSQETQYF.

Here the CDR3 reads CASSRTSGGRGGELFF. For the CDR3, the DNA is TGTGCCAGCAGTCGCACTAGCGGGGGTAGGGGCGGGGAGCTGTTTTTT. V and J are TRBV12-3 or TRBV12-4 and TRBJ2-2, with 11 bases matching TRBD2. V was pared by 5 bases and J by 7 bases, with 9 bases of the junction left unmatched. CDR3 length equals 16 residues.

The DNA for the CDR3 is TGTGCCATCAAGTATGACAGTGGGTCCGGGGCCAACGTCCTGACTTTC. Translating it yields CAIKYDSGSGANVLTF. This chain uses TRBV10-3 with TRBJ2-6; tentatively, D is TRBD1 (5 bases). The CDR3 has 16 residues. CDR1 is ENHRY and CDR2 is SYGVKD in the germline V gene. Trimming took off 7 bases at V and 4 bases at J, with 17 bases between the two ends.

This chain joins TRBV24-1 and TRBJ2-5; tentative D call: TRBD1 (7 bases). Germline assignment: CDR1 KGHDR and CDR2 SFDVKD. Trimming pared 3 bases from V and 5 bases from J, leaving 15 bases between. This CDR3 is 15 amino acids long. CDR3 sequence (DNA): TGTGCCACCAGTGATAGGAGGGGGCCATGGGAGACCCAGTACTTC. Protein product: CATSDRRGPWETQYF.

The V and J genes are TRBV19 and TRBJ1-2, with unresolved D. This CDR3 is built from 14 residues. Germline CDR1 reads LNHDA; CDR2 reads SQIVND (reference sequence). The ends were cut back, 3 bases at V and 3 bases at J, with 11 bases in the middle. The CDR3 sequence is CASSIGSLDYGYTF. In DNA, the CDR3 is TGTGCCAGTAGTATTGGGTCGCTTGACTATGGCTACACCTTC.